This passage covers 3 T cell receptor beta chains from one sample sequenced in a study of blood T cell repertoires in COVID-19. The method was immunoSEQ multiplex PCR; TCRdb's version includes in-frame clones alone and lacks a portion of them. Of 110,000 to 150,000 clones listed, around 83% are singletons. Sequencing was carried out using peripheral blood. These receptors originate from a woman aged 80 or older with acute or convalescent COVID-19.

The chain links TRBV5-1 to TRBJ1-3, with 8 bases matching TRBD1. The CDR3 length is 15 residues. Looked up from germline, CDR1 is SGHRS and CDR2 is YFSETQ. V was clipped by 3 bases and J by 4 bases; unmatched bases: 6. CDR3 residues: CASSWGTGWGNTIYF. DNA of the CDR3: TGCGCCAGCAGCTGGGGGACAGGATGGGGAAACACCATATATTTT.

V is TRBV30 and J is TRBJ2-7; 8 bases line up with TRBD2. The J segment lost 6 bases and the V segment lost 3 bases, leaving 7 bases of the junction unmatched. The length of the CDR3 is 13 residues. CDR1 and CDR2 from the germline V gene are GTSNPN and SVGIG (reference sequence). The CDR3 DNA reads as TGTGCCTGGAGGGGACTAGTTGGAGGCGAGCAGTACTTC. It translates to CAWRGLVGGEQYF. The whole variable domain, remainder taken from reference TRBV30 and TRBJ2-7, is SQTIHQWPATLVQPVGSPLSLECTVEGTSNPNLYWYRQAAGRGLQLLFYSVGIGQISSEVPQNLSASRPQDRQFILSSKKLLLSDSGFYLCAWRGLVGGEQYFGPGTRLTVT.

The genes are TRBV6-2 or TRBV6-3 and TRBJ2-3; 11 bases line up with TRBD2. Germline lookup yields CDR1 MNHEY and CDR2 SVGEGT. V trimming: 1 base; J trimming: 5 bases; junction bases outside the gene matches: 8. The CDR3 runs 17 residues. CDR3 nucleotides: TGTGCCAGCAGTTACTGGGTAGCGGGAGGGCCACAAGATACGCAGTATTTT. This codes for CASSYWVAGGPQDTQYF.